The clone carrying this TCR delta chain was observed a handful of times. No antigen is known for it. Germline CDR1 is TSWWSYY and CDR2 is QGS. Germline trimming cut 1 base from V and 4 bases from J; bases unmatched to any gene: 19. CDR3 length equals 21 residues. Sequences come from RNA converted to cDNA by reverse transcription. Pooled V-gene forward primers with one constant-region reverse primer generated the CDR3 amplicons by multiplex PCR. TCRdb called clones anew from the multiplex PCR reads with CATT. The data contain over 45,000 delta-chain clones, roughly 15% of them singletons. This record comes from a study of Vδ1+ human thymocytes. Study-wide points: Highly polyclonal TRG and TRD repertoires with Gaussian CDR3 length distributions appeared in thymus.

Input material: Vdelta1+ gamma-delta thymocytes from the thymus. Stated subset: FACS-sorted CD3+ TCRalphabeta- TCRVdelta1+ TCRVdelta2- thymocytes. The chain links TRDV1 to TRDJ1; 12 bases fit TRDD3. This clonotype was sampled from a boy in the first two years of life who had congenital heart surgery. CDR3 sequence (DNA): TGTGCTCTTGGGGAACAGGTCTTAATCCGCTACTGGGGGATACTCGGCGATAAACTCATCTTT. The encoded protein is CALGEQVLIRYWGILGDKLIF.